The present TCR beta chain was sequenced within a study of graft-versus-host responses after intestinal transplantation. Across the study: Anti-thymocyte globulin induction, then tacrolimus and steroids for two to four years, went to all recipients.

General study points: Across patients carrying graft-donor T cell macrochimerism, allografts held high graft-versus-host to host-versus-graft clonal ratios. Present in recipient marrow, GvH clones included some that appeared first in ileum or blood.

Notes on this clone: Its specificity is unknown.

In germline, CDR1 is MDHEN, CDR2 SYDVKM. The CDR3 runs to 11 residues. Trimming removed 5 bases from V and 9 bases from J, with 8 bases in between. This table comes from immunoSEQ multiplex PCR, and its TCRdb copy is limited to in-frame clones, with some not included. Counted here are tens of thousands of clones, roughly 90% occurring once; the ten biggest clones make up around 0.53%. Sequencing was performed on unstimulated CD8+ T cells sorted from spleen or lymph node cells, taken before intestinal transplant. The sequence derives from a human donor who received an intestinal transplant. V is TRBV28 and J is TRBJ2-1; D ambiguous. CDR3 in amino acids: CASSRGTEQFF. Written as DNA, the CDR3 is TGTGCCAGCAGTCGCGGAACTGAGCAGTTCTTC.